This passage covers 25 T cell receptor beta chains from one sample sequenced in a study of T cell responses to AZD1222 COVID-19 vaccine. TCRdb keeps only in-frame clones here, not all; method: immunoSEQ multiplex PCR. The table shows fewer than 45,000 clones, with over 80% occurring only once. Source: peripheral blood, taken on day 0 of AZD1222 vaccination. Receptors originate from an adult in good health.

This rearrangement joins TRBV30 to TRBJ1-2; no reliable D call. The CDR3 spans 15 residues. CDR1 is GTSNPN, CDR2 SVGIG, per germline (reference sequence). With 8 bases removed from V and 8 bases from J, the gap between germline ends came to 27 bases. DNA for the CDR3: TGTGCCGGCCCCGGAGGAAGGTTCGCTTTGGGGGGCTACACCTTC. Protein product: CAGPGGRFALGGYTF.

The chain joins TRBV9 to TRBJ2-1, with D uncertain. CDR1 and CDR2 (germline): SGDLS, YYNGEE. V was pared by 0 bases and J by 4 bases, with 11 bases between. The CDR3 covers 15 residues. CDR3 in DNA: TGTGCCAGCAGCGTAGCGGGTATTAATTACAATGAGCAGTTCTTC. Amino acids: CASSVAGINYNEQFF.

The chain has TRBV2 and TRBJ1-5; D is possibly TRBD1 (6 bases). CDR1 is SNHLY and CDR2 is FYNNEI in the germline V gene. The CDR3 consists of 14 residues. The V gene lost 6 bases and the J gene lost 0 bases, with 9 bases spanning the gap. For the CDR3, the DNA is TGTGCCAGCAGGGGGGACACTAGCAATCAGCCCCAGCATTTT. It encodes CASRGDTSNQPQHF.

This chain links TRBV28 with TRBJ2-3; the match to TRBD2 covers 10 bases. This CDR3 is built from 16 residues. V trimming: 2 bases; J trimming: 4 bases; junction bases outside the gene matches: 6. Germline CDR1 and CDR2: MDHEN and SYDVKM. The CDR3 loop reads CASSLLPGTSADTQYF. The CDR3 DNA reads as TGTGCCAGCAGTTTACTTCCCGGGACTAGCGCAGATACGCAGTATTTT.

The chain is built from TRBV24-1 and TRBJ2-5; D unresolved. The germline V gene encodes CDR1 KGHDR and CDR2 SFDVKD. The CDR3 consists of 12 residues. The V and J ends lost 6 bases and 3 bases respectively, with 7 bases between them. The CDR3 nucleotides read TGTGCCACCAGTAAGGGTGAAGAGACCCAGTACTTC. It specifies CATSKGEETQYF.

The gene calls are TRBV19 and TRBJ1-1; perhaps TRBD1 as D (5 bases). The germline V gene encodes CDR1 LNHDA and CDR2 SQIVND (reference sequence). The CDR3 spans 14 residues. Trimming shortened V by 5 bases and J by 4 bases, and 14 bases separated the two germline ends. CDR3 nucleotide sequence: TGTGCCAGTAGTCACACGGGGGGGGTCACTGAAGCTTTCTTT. Residues: CASSHTGGVTEAFF.

There are a few counts of this clone. The chain links TRBV10-1 to TRBJ2-1, with D possibly being TRBD1 (5 bases). The CDR3 length is 15 residues. V dropped 3 bases and J dropped 1 base, with 10 bases sitting between them. CDR1 and CDR2 from the germline V gene are WNHNN and SYGVQD (reference sequence). CDR3 amino acids: CASSDQGPSYNEQFF. The CDR3 DNA reads TGCGCCAGCAGTGACCAGGGCCCGTCCTACAATGAGCAGTTCTTC.

This chain joins TRBV5-1 and TRBJ1-1; D unclear. The CDR3 is 15 residues long. V was cut by 1 base and J by 1 base, with 11 bases left in between. Germline CDR1 and CDR2: SGHRS and YFSETQ. The CDR3 nucleotides read TGCGCCAGCAGCTTGTTTGGTCAGGAGAACACTGAAGCTTTCTTT. Amino acids: CASSLFGQENTEAFF.

The table lists this clone with a few counts. The V call is TRBV5-1, the J call TRBJ1-5, with a possible D match to TRBD1 (5 bases). This CDR3 is 16 amino acids long. Trimming left V 3 bases short and J 3 bases short, with 16 bases between. CDR1 and CDR2 from the germline V gene are SGHRS and YFSETQ. CDR3 sequence: CASSWPLQELNQPQHF. CDR3 nucleotides: TGCGCCAGCAGCTGGCCTCTACAGGAACTCAATCAGCCCCAGCATTTT.

This clone was found a few times. The CDR3 is CASSSPMIHGQPQHF. DNA for the CDR3: TGTGCCAGCAGCTCCCCCATGATCCACGGTCAGCCCCAGCATTTT. The chain links TRBV7-2 to TRBJ1-5; D is unresolved. Trimming took off 4 bases at V and 6 bases at J, with 16 bases between the two ends. CDR3 size: 15 residues. CDR1 is SGHTA, CDR2 FQGNSA, per germline.

The rearrangement links TRBV28 to TRBJ2-1, with TRBD1 matching over 9 bases. There are 15 residues in the CDR3. The germline CDR1 and CDR2 sequences are MDHEN and SYDVKM. Trimming removed 6 bases from V and 5 bases from J; junction bases left unmatched: 8. As DNA, the CDR3 is TGTGCCAGCAGATCTCAAGGGACAGGGCACAATGAGCAGTTCTTC. Its protein product is CASRSQGTGHNEQFF.

The chain is built from TRBV19 and TRBJ1-5, with 7 bases that match TRBD1. The J segment lost 4 bases and the V segment lost 4 bases, leaving 10 bases of the junction unmatched. This CDR3 region has 16 residues. Germline CDR1 is LNHDA and CDR2 is SQIVND (reference sequence). CDR3 loop: CASSTSGTALNQPQHF. Written as DNA, the CDR3 is TGTGCCAGTAGTACCTCCGGGACAGCCTTGAATCAGCCCCAGCATTTT.

The chain has TRBV3-1 (or the pseudogene TRBV3-2) and TRBJ2-7; 9 bases align to TRBD2. J was trimmed by 0 bases and V by 4 bases; bases with no gene match: 13. The CDR3 totals 18 residues. CDR1 is LGHDT, CDR2 YNNKEL, per germline (reference sequence). Here the CDR3 reads CASSRGLAGGGGSYEQYF. The CDR3 DNA reads TGTGCCAGCAGCCGGGGACTAGCCGGTGGGGGGGGCTCCTACGAGCAGTACTTC.

The rearrangement links TRBV19 to TRBJ1-1; 12 bases are a match to TRBD1. J lost 4 bases, V lost 5 bases, and 8 bases had no gene match. The germline gives CDR1 LNHDA, CDR2 SQIVND (reference sequence). The CDR3 length is 16 residues. The CDR3 sequence is CASSFRDRGRSTEAFF. The CDR3 bases are TGTGCCAGTAGTTTCCGGGACAGGGGGCGTAGCACTGAAGCTTTCTTT.

The CDR3 here is CASSFSQGPGTQYF. The CDR3 coding sequence is TGTGCCAGCAGTTTCTCGCAGGGACCCGGGACCCAGTACTTC. The rearrangement joins TRBV27 to TRBJ2-5, with D possibly being TRBD1 or TRBD2 (5 bases each). Germline V gene sequence: CDR1 MNHEY, CDR2 SMNVEV (reference sequence). Trimming stripped 3 bases from V and 7 bases from J, with 15 bases between. CDR3 length: 14 amino acids.

V usage is TRBV29-1 and J usage is TRBJ2-1; tentative D call: TRBD2 (5 bases). There are 13 residues in the CDR3. Germline V lookup: CDR1 SQVTM, CDR2 ANQGSEA. Trimming removed 3 bases at V and 4 bases at J, with 10 bases between. DNA of the CDR3: TGCAGCGTTGACGGACTCGTTTACAATGAGCAGTTCTTC. Its translation is CSVDGLVYNEQFF.

V gene TRBV15 combines with J gene TRBJ1-6; maybe TRBD1 (5 bases). The CDR3 consists of 14 residues. The V gene lost 5 bases and the J gene lost 7 bases, with 12 bases spanning the gap. Looked up from germline, CDR1 is LNHNV and CDR2 is YYDKDF (reference sequence). CDR3 sequence (DNA): TGTGCCACCAGCCGCAGGGAGTTAAATTCACCCCTCCACTTT. Translated: CATSRRELNSPLHF.

A single count supports this clone. The chain recombines TRBV14 with TRBJ1-4, with D unclear. The CDR3 is 13 residues long. In germline, CDR1 is SGHDN, CDR2 FVKESK. Between the trimmed V and J ends, which lost 1 base and 8 bases, there was a span of 8 bases. CDR3 bases: TGTGCCAGCAGCCAAGGACCATGGGAAAAACTGTTTTTT. Its translation is CASSQGPWEKLFF.

The J gene is TRBJ2-7, the V gene TRBV18; D is perhaps TRBD1 (6 bases). Germline V CDR1 and CDR2: KGHSH, LQKENI. The CDR3 covers 14 residues. V gave up 6 bases and J gave up 4 bases, with 16 bases separating them. In DNA form, the CDR3 reads TGTGCCAGCTCGCTAATAGGTCAGGGGTACGAGCAGTACTTC. Its protein product is CASSLIGQGYEQYF.

This clone was detected a few times. The chain couples TRBV28 to TRBJ1-2; 7 bases are shared with TRBD1. Germline-derived CDR1 and CDR2 are MDHEN and SYDVKM. J gave up 8 bases and V 3 bases, and 6 bases lay outside the gene matches. The CDR3 has 13 amino acids. This CDR3 reads CASSFVQGNGYTF. CDR3 sequence (DNA): TGTGCCAGCAGTTTCGTACAGGGGAACGGCTACACCTTC.

The chain employs TRBV10-1 and TRBJ2-7; D is ambiguous. The CDR3 is 13 amino acids. In germline, CDR1 is WNHNN, CDR2 SYGVQD (reference sequence). V gave up 5 bases and J gave up 7 bases, with 15 bases separating them. The CDR3 nucleotides read TGCGCCAGCAGTCTTTCCGCTACTGGTGAGCAGTACTTC. Its translation is CASSLSATGEQYF.

Regarding this clone: Other DNA variants within this sample encode the same CDR3. The V and J genes are TRBV11-1 and TRBJ2-7, with TRBD1 as a possible D gene (6 bases). Trimming took off 1 base at V and 2 bases at J, with 9 bases between the two ends. Germline CDR1 SGHAT, CDR2 FQDESV (reference sequence). The CDR3 extends over 14 amino acids. The CDR3 region is CASSLEQGAYEQYF. CDR3 bases: TGTGCCAGCAGCTTAGAACAGGGCGCCTACGAGCAGTACTTC. The full variable domain, its missing parts supplied by reference TRBV11-1 and TRBJ2-7, is EAEVAQSPRYKITEKSQAVAFWCDPISGHATLYWYRQILGQGPELLVQFQDESVVDDSQLPKDRFSAERLKGVDSTLKIQPAELGDSAMYLCASSLEQGAYEQYFGPGTRLTVT.

The chain links TRBV9 to TRBJ2-1; perhaps TRBD1 as D (6 bases). CDR1 and CDR2 from the germline V gene are SGDLS and YYNGEE. This CDR3 is built from 15 residues. Trimming shortened V by 3 bases and J by 4 bases, and 14 bases separated the two germline ends. CDR3 region: CASSERGTPYNEQFF. CDR3 DNA sequence: TGTGCCAGCAGCGAGAGGGGGACACCTTACAATGAGCAGTTCTTC.

The count of this clone is one. V usage is TRBV2 and J usage is TRBJ2-3; 7 nucleotides line up with TRBD1. The germline V gene has CDR1 SNHLY and CDR2 FYNNEI. CDR3 length equals 16 residues. J was trimmed by 2 bases and V by 6 bases; bases with no gene match: 11. The CDR3 nucleotides are TGTGCCAGCAGGATGGAAGGGGGCTGGGACACAGATACGCAGTATTTT. It translates to CASRMEGGWDTDTQYF.

This chain joins TRBV18 and TRBJ2-5; TRBD2 aligns across 8 bases. CDR1 KGHSH and CDR2 LQKENI come from the germline V gene. This CDR3 region has 15 residues. V gave up 2 bases and J gave up 5 bases; unmatched junction bases: 7. This CDR3 reads CASSPKGLVRETQYF. CDR3 bases: TGTGCCAGCTCACCAAAGGGACTAGTCCGGGAGACCCAGTACTTC.